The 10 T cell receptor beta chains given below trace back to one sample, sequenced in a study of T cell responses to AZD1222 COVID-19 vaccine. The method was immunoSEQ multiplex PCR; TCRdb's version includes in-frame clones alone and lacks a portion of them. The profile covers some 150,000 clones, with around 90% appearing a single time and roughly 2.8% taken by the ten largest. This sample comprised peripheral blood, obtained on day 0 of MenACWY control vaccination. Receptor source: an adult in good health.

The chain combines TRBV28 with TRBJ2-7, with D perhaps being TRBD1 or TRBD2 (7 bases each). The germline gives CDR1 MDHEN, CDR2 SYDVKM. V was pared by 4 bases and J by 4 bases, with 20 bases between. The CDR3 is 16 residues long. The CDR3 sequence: CASSSLQGRAGYEQYF. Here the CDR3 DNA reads TGTGCCAGCAGTTCTCTACAGGGGAGGGCGGGTTACGAGCAGTACTTC. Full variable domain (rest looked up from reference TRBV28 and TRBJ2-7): DVKVTQSSRYLVKRTGEKVFLECVQDMDHENMFWYRQDPGLGLRLIYFSYDVKMKEKGDIPEGYSVSREKKERFSLILESASTNQTSMYLCASSSLQGRAGYEQYFGPGTRLTVT.

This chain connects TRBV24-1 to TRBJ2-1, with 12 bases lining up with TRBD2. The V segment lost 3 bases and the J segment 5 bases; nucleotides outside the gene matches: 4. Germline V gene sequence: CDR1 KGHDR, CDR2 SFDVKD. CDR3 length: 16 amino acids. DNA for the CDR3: TGTGCCACCAGTGATCCCGGACTAGCGGGAAACAATGAGCAGTTCTTC. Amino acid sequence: CATSDPGLAGNNEQFF.

The CDR3: CASSLMRGANTEAFF. The CDR3 DNA sequence: TGTGCCAGCAGCTTAATGAGGGGCGCGAACACTGAAGCTTTCTTT. The chain carries TRBV11-2 and TRBJ1-1, with D tentatively TRBD1 (5 bases). The germline V gene encodes CDR1 SGHAT and CDR2 FQNNGV. The CDR3 sequence is 15 residues long. V was trimmed by 2 bases and J by 1 base, leaving 11 bases between them. Looking up the rest from reference TRBV11-2 and TRBJ1-1 gives the full variable domain: EAGVAQSPRYKIIEKRQSVAFWCNPISGHATLYWYQQILGQGPKLLIQFQNNGVVDDSQLPKDRFSAERLKGVDSTLKIQPAKLEDSAVYLCASSLMRGANTEAFFGQGTRLTVV.

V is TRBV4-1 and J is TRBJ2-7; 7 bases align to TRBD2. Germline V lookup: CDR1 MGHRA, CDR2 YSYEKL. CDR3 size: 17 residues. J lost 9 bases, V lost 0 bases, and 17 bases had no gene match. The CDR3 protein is CASSQEMKAGVPPAQYF. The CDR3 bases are TGCGCCAGCAGCCAAGAAATGAAGGCGGGAGTCCCCCCGGCGCAGTACTTC.

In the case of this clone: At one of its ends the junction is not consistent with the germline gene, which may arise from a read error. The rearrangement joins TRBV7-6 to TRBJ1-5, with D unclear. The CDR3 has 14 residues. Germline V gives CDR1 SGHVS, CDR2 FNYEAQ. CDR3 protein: CASSLGRSNQPQHF. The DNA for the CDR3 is TGTGCCAGCAGTTTAGGACGGAGCAATCAGCCCCAGCATTTT.

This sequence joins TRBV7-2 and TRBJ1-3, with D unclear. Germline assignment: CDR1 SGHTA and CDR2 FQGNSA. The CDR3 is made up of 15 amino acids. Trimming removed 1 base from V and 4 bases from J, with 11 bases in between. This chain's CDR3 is CASSLGSAGGNTIYF. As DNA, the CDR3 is TGTGCCAGCAGCTTAGGATCGGCAGGAGGAAACACCATATATTTT.

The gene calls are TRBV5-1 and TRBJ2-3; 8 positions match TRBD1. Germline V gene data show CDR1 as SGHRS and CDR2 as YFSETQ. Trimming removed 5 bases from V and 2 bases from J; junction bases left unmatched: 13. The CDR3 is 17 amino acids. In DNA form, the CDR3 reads TGCGCCAGCAGTTTTACCCGGGCAGGGGGCTCCACAGATACGCAGTATTTT. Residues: CASSFTRAGGSTDTQYF.

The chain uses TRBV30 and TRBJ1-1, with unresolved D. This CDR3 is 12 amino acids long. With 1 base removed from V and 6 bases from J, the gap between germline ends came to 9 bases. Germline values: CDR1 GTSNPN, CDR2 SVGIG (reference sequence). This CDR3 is CAWSAGGPEAFF. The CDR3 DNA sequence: TGTGCCTGGAGTGCGGGAGGCCCTGAAGCTTTCTTT.

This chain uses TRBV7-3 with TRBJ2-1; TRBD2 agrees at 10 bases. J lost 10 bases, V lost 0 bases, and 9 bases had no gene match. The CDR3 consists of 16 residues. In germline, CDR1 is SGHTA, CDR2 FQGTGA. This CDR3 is CASSLTPASGSLEQFF. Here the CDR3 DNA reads TGTGCCAGCAGCTTAACCCCCGCTAGCGGGAGCTTAGAGCAGTTCTTC.

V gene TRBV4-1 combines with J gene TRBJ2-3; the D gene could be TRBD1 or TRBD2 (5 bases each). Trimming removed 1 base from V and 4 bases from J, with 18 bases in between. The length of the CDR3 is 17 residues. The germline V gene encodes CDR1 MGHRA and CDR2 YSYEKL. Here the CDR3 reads CASSQAPGDGAADTQYF. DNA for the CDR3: TGCGCCAGCAGCCAAGCCCCCGGGGACGGGGCGGCAGATACGCAGTATTTT.